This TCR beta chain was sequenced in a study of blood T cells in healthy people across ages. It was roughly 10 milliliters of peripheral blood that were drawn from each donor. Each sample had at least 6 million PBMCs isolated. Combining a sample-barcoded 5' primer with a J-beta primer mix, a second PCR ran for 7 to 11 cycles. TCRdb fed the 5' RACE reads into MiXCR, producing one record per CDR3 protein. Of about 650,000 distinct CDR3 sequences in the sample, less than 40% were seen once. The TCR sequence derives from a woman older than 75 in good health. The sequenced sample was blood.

The CDR3 DNA reads as TGTGCCAGCAGCGCACCCTACTACGAGCAGTACTTC. It codes for CASSAPYYEQYF. The rearrangement joins TRBV28 to TRBJ2-7; D is unresolved. The V end lost 6 bases, the J end lost 3 bases, and 9 bases lay between the germline ends. CDR1 MDHEN and CDR2 SYDVKM come from the germline V gene. This CDR3 is 12 amino acids long.